The sequence of this T cell receptor (beta chain) was determined in a study of identifying expanded T cells in peripheral blood. Healthy donors had no documented immune events, such as infections, while sampled. The germline V and J ends were trimmed by 4 bases and 1 base, with 14 bases remaining between them. There are 14 residues in the CDR3. CDR1 GTSNPN and CDR2 SVGIG come from the germline V gene (reference sequence). TCRdb keeps only in-frame clones here, not all; method: immunoSEQ multiplex PCR. This table holds approximately 50,000 clones, 82% found once. This clone occurred many times. This clonotype originated in a person between 18 and 75 years old in good health. V is TRBV30 and J is TRBJ2-7; tentative D call: TRBD2 (6 bases). The sample was blood. CDR3: CAWNSGTASYEQYF. CDR3 sequence (DNA): TGTGCCTGGAACTCCGGGACTGCGTCCTACGAGCAGTACTTC. The full variable domain, in which reference TRBV30 and TRBJ2-7 provide the parts outside the CDR3, is SQTIHQWPATLVQPVGSPLSLECTVEGTSNPNLYWYRQAAGRGLQLLFYSVGIGQISSEVPQNLSASRPQDRQFILSSKKLLLSDSGFYLCAWNSGTASYEQYFGPGTRLTVT.